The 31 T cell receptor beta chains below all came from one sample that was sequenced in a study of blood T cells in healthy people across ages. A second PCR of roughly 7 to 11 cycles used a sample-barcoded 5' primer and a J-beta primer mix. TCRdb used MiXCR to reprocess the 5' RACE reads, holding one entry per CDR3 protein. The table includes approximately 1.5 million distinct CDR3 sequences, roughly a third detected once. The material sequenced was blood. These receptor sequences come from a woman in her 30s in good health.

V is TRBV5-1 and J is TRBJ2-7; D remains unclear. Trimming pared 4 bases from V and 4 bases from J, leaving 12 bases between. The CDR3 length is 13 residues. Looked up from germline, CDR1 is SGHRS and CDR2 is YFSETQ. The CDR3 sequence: CASSPMAEYEQYF. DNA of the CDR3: TGCGCCAGCAGCCCAATGGCAGAATACGAGCAGTACTTC.

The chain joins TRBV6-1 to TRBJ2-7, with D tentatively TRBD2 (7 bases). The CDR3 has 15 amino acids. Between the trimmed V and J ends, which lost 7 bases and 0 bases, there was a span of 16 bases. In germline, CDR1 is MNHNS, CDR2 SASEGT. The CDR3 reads CASTWGASGSYEQYF. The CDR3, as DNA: TGTGCCAGCACGTGGGGGGCTAGCGGCTCCTACGAGCAGTACTTC.

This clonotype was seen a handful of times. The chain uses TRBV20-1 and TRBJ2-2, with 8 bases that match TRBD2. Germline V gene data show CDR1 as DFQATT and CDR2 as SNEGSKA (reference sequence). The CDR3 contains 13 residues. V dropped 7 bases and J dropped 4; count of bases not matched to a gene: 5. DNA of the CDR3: TGCAGTGGTACCCGGGGGGGCACCGGGGAGCTGTTTTTT. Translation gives CSGTRGGTGELFF.

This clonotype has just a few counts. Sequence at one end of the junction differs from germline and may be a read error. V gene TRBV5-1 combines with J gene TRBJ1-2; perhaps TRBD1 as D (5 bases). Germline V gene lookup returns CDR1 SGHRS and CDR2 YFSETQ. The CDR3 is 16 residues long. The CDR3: CASSWTRGDPNYSYTF. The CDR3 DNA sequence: TGCGCCAGCAGCTGGACTAGAGGGGATCCGAACTATAGCTACACCTTC.

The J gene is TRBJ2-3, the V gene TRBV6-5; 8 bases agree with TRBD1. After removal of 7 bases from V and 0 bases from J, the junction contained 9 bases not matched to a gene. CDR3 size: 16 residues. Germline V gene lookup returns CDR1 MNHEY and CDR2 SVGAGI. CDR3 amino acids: CASTQQGVRSTDTQYF. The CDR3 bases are TGTGCCAGCACCCAACAGGGGGTGAGGAGCACAGATACGCAGTATTTT.

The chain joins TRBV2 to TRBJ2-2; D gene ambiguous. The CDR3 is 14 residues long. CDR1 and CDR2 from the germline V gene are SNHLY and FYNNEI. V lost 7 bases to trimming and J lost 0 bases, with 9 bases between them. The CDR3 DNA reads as TGTGCCAGCACTAGTGGAACGAACACCGGGGAGCTGTTTTTT. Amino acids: CASTSGTNTGELFF.

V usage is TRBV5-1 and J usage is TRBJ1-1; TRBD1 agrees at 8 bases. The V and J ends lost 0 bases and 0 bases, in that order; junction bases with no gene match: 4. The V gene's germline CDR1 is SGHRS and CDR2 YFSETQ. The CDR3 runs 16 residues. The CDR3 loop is CASSLARDRLNTEAFF. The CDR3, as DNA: TGCGCCAGCAGCTTGGCCCGGGACAGGTTGAACACTGAAGCTTTCTTT.

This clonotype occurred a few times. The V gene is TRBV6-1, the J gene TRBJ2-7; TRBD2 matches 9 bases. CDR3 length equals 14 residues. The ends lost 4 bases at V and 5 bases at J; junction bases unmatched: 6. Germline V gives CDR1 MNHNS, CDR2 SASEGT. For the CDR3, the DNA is TGTGCCAGCAGTGGGGGGGGACTAGCAAACGAGCAGTACTTC. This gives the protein CASSGGGLANEQYF.

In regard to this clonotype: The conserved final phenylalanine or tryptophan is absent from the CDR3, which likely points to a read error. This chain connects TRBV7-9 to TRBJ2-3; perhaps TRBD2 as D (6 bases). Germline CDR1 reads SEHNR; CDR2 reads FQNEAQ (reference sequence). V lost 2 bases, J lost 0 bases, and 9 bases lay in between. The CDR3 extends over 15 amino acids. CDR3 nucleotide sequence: TGTGCCAGCAGCTTACATCGGGGGAGCACAGATACGCAGTATTCT. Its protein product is CASSLHRGSTDTQYS.

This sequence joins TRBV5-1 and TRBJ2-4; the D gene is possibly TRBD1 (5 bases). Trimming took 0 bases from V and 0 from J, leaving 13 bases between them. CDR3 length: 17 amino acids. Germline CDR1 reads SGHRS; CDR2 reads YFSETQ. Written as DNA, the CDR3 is TGCGCCAGCAGCTTGGGAGGACAAGTCCTAGCCAAAAACATTCAGTACTTC. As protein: CASSLGGQVLAKNIQYF.

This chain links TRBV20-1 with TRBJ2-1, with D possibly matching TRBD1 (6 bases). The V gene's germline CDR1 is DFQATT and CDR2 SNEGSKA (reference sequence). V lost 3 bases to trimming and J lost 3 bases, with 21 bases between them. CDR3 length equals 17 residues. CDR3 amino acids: CSASSGAGETYYNEQFF. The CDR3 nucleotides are TGCAGTGCTAGCTCAGGCGCAGGGGAAACCTACTACAATGAGCAGTTCTTC.

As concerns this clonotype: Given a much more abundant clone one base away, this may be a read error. The CDR3 region has the DNA TGCAGCGTTGAGAACGTAACCTACGAGCAGTACTTC. It encodes CSVENVTYEQYF. V is TRBV29-1 and J is TRBJ2-7, with no clear D. Trimming left V 3 bases short and J 2 bases short, with 8 bases between. CDR3 length: 12 residues. CDR1 is SQVTM, CDR2 ANQGSEA, per germline.

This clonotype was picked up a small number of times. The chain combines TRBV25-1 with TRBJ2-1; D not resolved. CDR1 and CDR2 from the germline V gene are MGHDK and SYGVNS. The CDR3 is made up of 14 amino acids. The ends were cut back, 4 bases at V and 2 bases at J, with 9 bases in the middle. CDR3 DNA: TGTGCCAGCAGTGTTGCTGGCCCCTACAATGAGCAGTTCTTC. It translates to CASSVAGPYNEQFF.

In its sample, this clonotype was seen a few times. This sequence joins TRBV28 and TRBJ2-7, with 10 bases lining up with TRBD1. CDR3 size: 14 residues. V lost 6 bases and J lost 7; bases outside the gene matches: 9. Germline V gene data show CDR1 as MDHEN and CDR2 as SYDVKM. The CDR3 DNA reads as TGTGCCAGCAGCCTTCGACAGGGGGCGGGGGAGCAGTACTTC. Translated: CASSLRQGAGEQYF.

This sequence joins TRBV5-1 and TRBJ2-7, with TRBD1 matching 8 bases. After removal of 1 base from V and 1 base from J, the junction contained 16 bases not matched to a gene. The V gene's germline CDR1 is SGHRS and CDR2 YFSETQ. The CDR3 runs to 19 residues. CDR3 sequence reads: CASSLSGTGAAGGSYEQYF. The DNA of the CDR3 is TGCGCCAGCAGCTTGTCCGGGACAGGTGCCGCAGGGGGATCCTACGAGCAGTACTTC.

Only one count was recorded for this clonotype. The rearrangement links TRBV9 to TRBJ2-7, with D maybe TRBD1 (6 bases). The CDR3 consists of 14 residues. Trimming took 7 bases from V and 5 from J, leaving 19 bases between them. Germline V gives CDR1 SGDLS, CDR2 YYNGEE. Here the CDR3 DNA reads TGTGCCAGCGGGAGATCAGGGGTCCGGGACGAGCAGTACTTC. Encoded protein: CASGRSGVRDEQYF.

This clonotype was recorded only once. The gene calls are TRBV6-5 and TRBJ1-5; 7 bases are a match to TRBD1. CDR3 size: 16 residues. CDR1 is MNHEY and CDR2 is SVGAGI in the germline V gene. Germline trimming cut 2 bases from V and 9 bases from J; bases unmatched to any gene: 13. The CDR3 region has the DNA TGTGCCAGCAGTTACGGTGGGAGACAGGGCCGATGGCCCCAGCATTTT. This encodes CASSYGGRQGRWPQHF.

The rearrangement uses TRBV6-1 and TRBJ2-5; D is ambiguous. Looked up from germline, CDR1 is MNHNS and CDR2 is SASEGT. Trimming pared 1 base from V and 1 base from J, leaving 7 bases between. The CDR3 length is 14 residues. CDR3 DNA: TGTGCCAGCAGTGAAGTCGGTCCCCAAGAGACCCAGTACTTC. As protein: CASSEVGPQETQYF.

The CDR3 bases are TGTGCCAGCAGCCCGTGGCGGCAGCAGGGGGGGGAGCAGTACTTC. Protein sequence: CASSPWRQQGGEQYF. The V gene is TRBV11-1, the J gene TRBJ2-7; possibly TRBD1 or TRBD2 for D (7 bases each). Germline V gene lookup returns CDR1 SGHAT and CDR2 FQDESV (reference sequence). V was cut by 5 bases and J by 7 bases, with 21 bases left in between. The CDR3 has 15 residues.

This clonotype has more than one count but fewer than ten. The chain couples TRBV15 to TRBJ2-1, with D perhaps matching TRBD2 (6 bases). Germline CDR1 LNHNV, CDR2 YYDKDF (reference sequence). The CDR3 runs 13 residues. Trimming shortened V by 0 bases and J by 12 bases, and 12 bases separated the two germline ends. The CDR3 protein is CATSRDNYGGQFF. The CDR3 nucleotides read TGTGCCACCAGCAGAGATAATTACGGGGGGCAGTTCTTC.

The CDR3 DNA sequence: TGTGCCAGCAGTTTGGGGGGGACAGGGTTCGAGCAGTACTTC. Encoded protein: CASSLGGTGFEQYF. This sequence joins TRBV27 and TRBJ2-5; 9 positions agree with TRBD1. The J call is uncertain, as TRBJ2-7 better fits the DNA end. The CDR3 extends over 14 amino acids. Germline loops: CDR1 MNHEY, CDR2 SMNVEV (reference sequence).

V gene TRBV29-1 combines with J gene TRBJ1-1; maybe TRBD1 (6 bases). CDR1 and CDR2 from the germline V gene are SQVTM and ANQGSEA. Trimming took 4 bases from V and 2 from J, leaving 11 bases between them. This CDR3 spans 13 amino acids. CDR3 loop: CSVAGAGNTEAFF. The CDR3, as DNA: TGCAGCGTTGCGGGGGCGGGTAACACTGAAGCTTTCTTT.

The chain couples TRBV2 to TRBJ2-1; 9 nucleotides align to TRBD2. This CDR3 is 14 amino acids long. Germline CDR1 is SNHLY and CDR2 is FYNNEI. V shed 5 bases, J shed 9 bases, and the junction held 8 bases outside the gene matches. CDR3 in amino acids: CASSQRLAEGEQFF. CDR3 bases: TGTGCCAGCAGTCAAAGACTAGCGGAGGGTGAGCAGTTCTTC.

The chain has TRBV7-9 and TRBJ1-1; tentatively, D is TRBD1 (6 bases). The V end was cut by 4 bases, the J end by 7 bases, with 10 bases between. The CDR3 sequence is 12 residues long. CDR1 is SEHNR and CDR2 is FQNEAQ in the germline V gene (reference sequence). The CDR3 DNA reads TGTGCCAGCAGCTCCGACAGGTTTGAAGCTTTCTTT. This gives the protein CASSSDRFEAFF.

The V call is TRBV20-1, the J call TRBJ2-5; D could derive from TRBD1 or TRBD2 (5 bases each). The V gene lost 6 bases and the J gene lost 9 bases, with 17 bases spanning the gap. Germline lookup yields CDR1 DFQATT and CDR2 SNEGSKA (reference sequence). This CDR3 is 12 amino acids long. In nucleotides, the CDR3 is TGCAGTGCCACCCGGGACCCAATCTCCCAGTACTTC. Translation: CSATRDPISQYF.

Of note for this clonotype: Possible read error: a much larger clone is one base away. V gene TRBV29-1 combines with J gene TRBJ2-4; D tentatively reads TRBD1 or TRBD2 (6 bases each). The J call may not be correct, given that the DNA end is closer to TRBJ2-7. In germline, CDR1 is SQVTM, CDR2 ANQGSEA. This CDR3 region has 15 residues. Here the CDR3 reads CSVVGRDIDPYEQYF. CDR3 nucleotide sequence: TGCAGCGTTGTTGGGCGGGACATCGACCCCTACGAGCAGTACTTC.

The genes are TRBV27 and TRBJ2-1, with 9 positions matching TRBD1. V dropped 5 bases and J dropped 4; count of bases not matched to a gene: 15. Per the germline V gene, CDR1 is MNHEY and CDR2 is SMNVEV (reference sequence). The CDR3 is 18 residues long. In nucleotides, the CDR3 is TGTGCCAGCAGTACCACTTCCGGGACAGGGACAAGGTACAATGAGCAGTTCTTC. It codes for CASSTTSGTGTRYNEQFF.

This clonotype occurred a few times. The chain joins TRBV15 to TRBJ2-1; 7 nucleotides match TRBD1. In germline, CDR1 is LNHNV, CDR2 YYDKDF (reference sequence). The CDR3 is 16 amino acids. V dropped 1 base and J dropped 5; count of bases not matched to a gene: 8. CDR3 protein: CATSRGQGPGNNEQFF. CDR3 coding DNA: TGTGCCACCAGCAGAGGACAGGGACCGGGGAACAATGAGCAGTTCTTC.

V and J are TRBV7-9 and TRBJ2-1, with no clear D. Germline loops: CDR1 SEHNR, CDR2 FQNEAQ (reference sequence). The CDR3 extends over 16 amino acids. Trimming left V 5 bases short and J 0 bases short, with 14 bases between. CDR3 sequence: CASSPRLRSSYNEQFF. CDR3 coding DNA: TGTGCCAGCAGCCCCCGACTTAGGAGCTCCTACAATGAGCAGTTCTTC.

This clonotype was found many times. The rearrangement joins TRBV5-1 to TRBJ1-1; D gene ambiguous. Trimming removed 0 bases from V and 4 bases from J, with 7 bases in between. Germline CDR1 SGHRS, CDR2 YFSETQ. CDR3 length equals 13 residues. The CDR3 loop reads CASSLAGATEAFF. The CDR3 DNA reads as TGCGCCAGCAGCTTGGCGGGAGCCACTGAAGCTTTCTTT. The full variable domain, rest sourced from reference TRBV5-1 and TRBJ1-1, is KAGVTQTPRYLIKTRGQQVTLSCSPISGHRSVSWYQQTPGQGLQFLFEYFSETQRNKGNFPGRFSGRQFSNSRSEMNVSTLELGDSALYLCASSLAGATEAFFGQGTRLTVV.

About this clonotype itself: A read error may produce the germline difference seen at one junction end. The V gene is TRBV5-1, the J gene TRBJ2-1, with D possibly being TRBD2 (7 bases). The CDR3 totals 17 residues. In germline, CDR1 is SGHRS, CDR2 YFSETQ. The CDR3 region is CASSLGRGAQMGDERFF. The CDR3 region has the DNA TGCGCCAGCAGCTTGGGTCGGGGGGCGCAGATGGGCGATGAGCGGTTCTTC.